This entry lists 14 T cell receptor beta chains sequenced from one sample in a study of T cell repertoires in cytomegalovirus infection. TCRdb re-called the reads with MiXCR, one entry per CDR3 protein. The table has fewer than 200,000 distinct CDR3 sequences, about 21% seen once. The specimen sequenced was PBMCs. All receptors come from a human donor in good health (CMV status not recorded). Some clones in this sample may be carry-over from other donors' samples.

This rearrangement joins TRBV12-3 or TRBV12-4 to TRBJ1-1; D possibly corresponds to TRBD1 (5 bases). The CDR3 has 14 amino acids. Trimming took off 5 bases at V and 5 bases at J, with 15 bases between the two ends. CDR3 region: CASSPSGWGTEAFF. CDR3 DNA sequence: TGTGCCAGCAGTCCCTCAGGGTGGGGGACTGAAGCTTTCTTT.

This clonotype was seen ten or more times. V and J are TRBV6-1 and TRBJ2-1; the D gene is possibly TRBD1 (5 bases). Germline CDR1 is MNHNS and CDR2 is SASEGT. There are 13 residues in the CDR3. Trimming stripped 6 bases from V and 10 bases from J, with 16 bases between. CDR3 protein: CASRSGRADEQFF. The CDR3 DNA reads TGTGCCAGCAGGTCTGGCAGGGCGGACGAGCAGTTCTTC.

In this sample, this clonotype turned up many times. The chain employs TRBV7-9 and TRBJ2-1; 8 bases are a match to TRBD2. This CDR3 contains 15 residues. Per the germline V gene, CDR1 is SEHNR and CDR2 is FQNEAQ (reference sequence). J gave up 1 base and V 5 bases, and 4 bases lay outside the gene matches. The CDR3 loop reads CASSRPGGSYNEQFF. For the CDR3, the DNA is TGTGCCAGCAGCCGCCCGGGAGGGTCCTACAATGAGCAGTTCTTC.

This clonotype has a count of ten or more. The chain links TRBV12-3 or TRBV12-4 to TRBJ1-2; 9 nucleotides line up with TRBD1. Losses at the gene ends were 3 bases for V and 4 bases for J; bases not matched to a gene: 6. CDR3 length: 15 amino acids. CDR3 in DNA: TGTGCCAGCAGTTTTTACAGGGGGCTAAGCTATGGCTACACCTTC. It encodes CASSFYRGLSYGYTF.

The genes are TRBV6-6 and TRBJ2-7; TRBD2 agrees at 8 bases. J gave up 7 bases and V 6 bases, and 11 bases lay outside the gene matches. The length of the CDR3 is 14 residues. Germline V gene sequence: CDR1 MNHNY, CDR2 SVGAGI (reference sequence). Written as DNA, the CDR3 is TGTGCCAGCAGGACGGCGGGAGGCCCGCAAGAGCAGTACTTC. It yields the protein CASRTAGGPQEQYF.

This sequence joins TRBV6-5 and TRBJ2-7; D may correspond to TRBD1 or TRBD2 (5 bases each). Trimming took off 7 bases at V and 4 bases at J, with 17 bases between the two ends. CDR1 and CDR2 from the germline V gene are MNHEY and SVGAGI. The CDR3 extends over 14 amino acids. CDR3 protein: CASTPAGTGYEQYF. The CDR3 nucleotides are TGTGCCAGCACCCCCGCCGGGACCGGTTACGAGCAGTACTTC.

This clonotype was found a few times. J is TRBJ1-1 and V is TRBV25-1; 7 nucleotides match TRBD1. CDR1 is MGHDK, CDR2 SYGVNS, per germline. V lost 3 bases, J lost 1 base, and 2 bases stayed unmatched. The CDR3 runs 14 residues. CDR3 DNA sequence: TGTGCCAGCAGTGACGGGGACAGGAACACTGAAGCTTTCTTT. It yields the protein CASSDGDRNTEAFF.

In regard to this clonotype: At one boundary the junction diverges from the germline segment, which might be a read error. The chain combines TRBV5-6 with TRBJ2-7; D perhaps matches TRBD1 (5 bases). The length of the CDR3 is 14 residues. Germline lookup yields CDR1 SGHDT and CDR2 YYEEEE. CDR3 protein: CASTLGPERTEQYF. CDR3 nucleotide sequence: TGTGCCAGCACCTTGGGGCCGGAAAGGACCGAGCAGTACTTC.

This clonotype was seen only a few times. The chain couples TRBV20-1 to TRBJ1-2; TRBD1 might be the D (5 bases). The CDR3 runs 12 residues. The V and J ends lost 6 bases and 7 bases respectively, with 15 bases between them. CDR1 DFQATT and CDR2 SNEGSKA come from the germline V gene (reference sequence). CDR3 protein: CSASAGTVGYTF. The CDR3 DNA reads as TGCAGTGCCTCAGCCGGGACCGTTGGCTACACCTTC.

The chain employs TRBV4-1 and TRBJ2-1, with D possibly matching TRBD2 (5 bases). CDR1 MGHRA and CDR2 YSYEKL come from the germline V gene. The CDR3 covers 15 residues. V lost 0 bases, J lost 6 bases, and 12 bases lay in between. DNA for the CDR3: TGCGCCAGCAGCCAAGAAGGGTCTAGCCCCAATGAGCAGTTCTTC. Translating gives CASSQEGSSPNEQFF.

The chain couples TRBV5-1 to TRBJ2-7, with 11 bases matching TRBD2. The CDR3 loop spans 15 amino acids. V shed 4 bases and J 5 bases; nucleotides not matched to a gene: 8. Germline V gives CDR1 SGHRS, CDR2 YFSETQ. The CDR3 protein is CASSPRTSGQNEQYF. The DNA of the CDR3 is TGCGCCAGCAGCCCGCGGACTAGCGGGCAAAACGAGCAGTACTTC. Filled out from reference TRBV5-1 and TRBJ2-7, the complete variable domain reads KAGVTQTPRYLIKTRGQQVTLSCSPISGHRSVSWYQQTPGQGLQFLFEYFSETQRNKGNFPGRFSGRQFSNSRSEMNVSTLELGDSALYLCASSPRTSGQNEQYFGPGTRLTVT.

There are many counts of this clonotype. V is TRBV4-2 and J is TRBJ1-5; D call uncertain. V dropped 4 bases and J dropped 0 bases, with 10 bases sitting between them. Germline-derived CDR1 and CDR2 are LGHNA and YNFKEQ. CDR3 length equals 15 residues. The CDR3 loop reads CASSPSGNSNQPQHF. CDR3 DNA: TGTGCCAGCAGCCCCTCGGGAAATAGCAATCAGCCCCAGCATTTT.

The chain carries TRBV2 and TRBJ1-2, with unresolved D. CDR3 length: 14 amino acids. Germline V gives CDR1 SNHLY, CDR2 FYNNEI. V was clipped by 2 bases and J by 0 bases, with 7 bases between them. The CDR3: CASSESRANYGYTF. The CDR3 DNA is TGTGCCAGCAGTGAATCAAGGGCTAACTATGGCTACACCTTC.

In its sample, this clonotype was seen a few times. CDR3 sequence reads: CSAREQGGGSNQPQHF. For the CDR3, the DNA is TGCAGTGCTAGAGAACAGGGTGGAGGGAGCAATCAGCCCCAGCATTTT. The chain recombines TRBV20-1 with TRBJ1-5; D perhaps matches TRBD1 (6 bases). The CDR3 runs 16 residues. Trimming pared 0 bases from V and 1 base from J, leaving 13 bases between. Germline-derived CDR1 and CDR2 are DFQATT and SNEGSKA (reference sequence).